This T cell receptor beta chain was sequenced during a study of CD8 T cells in ankylosing spondylitis. General observations from the study: Made up of about eight highly homologous variants, a TCR beta motif appeared characteristic of ankylosing spondylitis blood. Enrichment of disease-linked clones was reportedly significant in matched ankylosing spondylitis synovial fluid. CD8+ disease-linked clones were present at relatively low frequencies in blood. Certain motif variants had earlier been reported in reactive arthritis synovial fluid and blood.

Regarding this clonotype: The antigen is unknown.

V lost 0 bases, J lost 5 bases, and 10 bases lay in between. CDR3 length: 14 residues. Per the germline V gene, CDR1 is MNHEY and CDR2 is SVGAGI. Making the TCR beta libraries involved quantitative 5'-RACE with molecular barcodes. TCRdb passed the 5' RACE reads through MiXCR, listing each CDR3 protein once. The repertoire includes 200,000 to 250,000 distinct CDR3 sequences, approximately 7.3% of them detected once, and 13% to 15% sits in the top ten. The TCR comes from a male donor with ankylosing spondylitis. Material: blood, either unsorted or a sorted T cell fraction (not recorded which). This sequence joins TRBV6-5 and TRBJ1-2; D might be TRBD1 (5 bases). The CDR3 spells CASSYSTQAYGYTF. The CDR3 DNA reads as TGTGCCAGCAGTTACTCTACACAGGCTTATGGCTACACCTTC.